This paragraph reports one T cell receptor beta chain. The antigen is undetermined. Sequencing was performed with immunoSEQ multiplex PCR; in TCRdb, only in-frame clones are kept and a portion is missing. This sample has 100,000 to 150,000 clones, with about 88% found just once. Among the roughly 120 subjects of the validation cohort, separate from the roughly 670-subject first cohort, were the donors. This entry comes from a study of cytomegalovirus exposure and HLA in healthy donors. Whole-study results and caveats: Clusters of TCRs from the first cohort tended to co-occur in the roughly 120 validation repertoires (as a later analysis found).

Trimming cost V 10 bases and J 2 bases; bases outside gene matches: 6. In germline, CDR1 is MNHEY, CDR2 SVGAGI. The CDR3 extends over 15 amino acids. The sample taken for sequencing was PBMCs. V usage is TRBV6-5 and J usage is TRBJ2-1; 12 positions agree with TRBD2. This clonotype was sampled from a man aged 25-45 years in good health and CMV-seronegative. CDR3 loop: CATRRTSGTYNEQFF. For the CDR3, the DNA is TGTGCCACCCGTAGGACTAGCGGGACCTACAATGAGCAGTTCTTC.